This note documents a single TCR beta chain sequence. This record belongs to a study of control samples from healthy donors and cancer patients. The ends were cut back, 0 bases at V and 5 bases at J, with 11 bases in the middle. The CDR3 is 15 residues long. Germline loops: CDR1 SGHRS, CDR2 YFSETQ. TCRdb's copy holds only in-frame clones and misses some; the assay was immunoSEQ multiplex PCR. The sample contains about 77,000 clones, about 92% of which appear only once. Material for sequencing was blood. This TCR was recovered from a woman in her fifties or sixties in good health. The chain uses TRBV5-1 and TRBJ2-2; possible D gene TRBD2, 7 bases. As DNA, the CDR3 is TGCGCCAGCAGCTTGGGCGGGGGACAAACCGGGGAGCTGTTTTTT. It yields the protein CASSLGGGQTGELFF.